The clone carrying this TCR beta chain has only one observation. Its antigen remains unknown. This CDR3 is also generated by other DNA sequences in the sample. This specimen belongs to a study of shared clonotypes between healthy human individuals. Study results and caveats: Generation of non-shared clonotypes was less probable than generation of clonotypes shared by all four donors.

Some clones are missing from TCRdb's copy, which holds only in-frame ones; the method was immunoSEQ multiplex PCR. Among some 1,900,000 clones listed, around 96% were seen once. As defined, naive CD8 cells were CD45RO-negative and positively selected for CCR7, with terminally differentiated effector memory CD45RA+ cells excluded. Deletions cut 3 bases from V and 2 bases from J, with 8 bases between. The CDR3 extends over 13 amino acids. Germline CDR1 and CDR2: MNHEY and SMNVEV (reference sequence). The sequencing input was naive CD8+ T cells sorted from blood. The chain is built from TRBV27 and TRBJ2-7; D call uncertain. This clonotype was sampled from a young man in good health. This CDR3 is CASSFGVAYEQYF. As DNA, the CDR3 is TGTGCCAGCAGTTTTGGAGTCGCCTACGAGCAGTACTTC.